The clone carrying this TCR beta chain was seen a handful of times. Profiling relied on immunoSEQ multiplex PCR, and the TCRdb table lists in-frame clones only, not all of them. The top ten clones hold roughly 29% of a sample with 13,000 or so clones, roughly two thirds of them seen once. This entry belongs to a study of OX40 agonist ivuxolimab in advanced cancers. Germline V CDR1 and CDR2: SNHLY, FYNNEI. This CDR3 has 17 amino acids. With V trimmed by 8 bases and J by 5 bases, 14 bases remained unmatched. The sequence was obtained from an adult with an advanced solid tumor such as melanoma, head and neck, liver or kidney cancer. The chain has TRBV2 and TRBJ2-1; TRBD2 agrees at 11 bases. The sample in question was CD4+ or CD8+ T cells sorted from blood, obtained in a trial of the OX40 agonist ivuxolimab. CDR3 coding DNA: TGTGCCAGCCTCCGGGCTAGCGGGGGGCAGGCTCACAATGAGCAGTTCTTC. As protein: CASLRASGGQAHNEQFF.